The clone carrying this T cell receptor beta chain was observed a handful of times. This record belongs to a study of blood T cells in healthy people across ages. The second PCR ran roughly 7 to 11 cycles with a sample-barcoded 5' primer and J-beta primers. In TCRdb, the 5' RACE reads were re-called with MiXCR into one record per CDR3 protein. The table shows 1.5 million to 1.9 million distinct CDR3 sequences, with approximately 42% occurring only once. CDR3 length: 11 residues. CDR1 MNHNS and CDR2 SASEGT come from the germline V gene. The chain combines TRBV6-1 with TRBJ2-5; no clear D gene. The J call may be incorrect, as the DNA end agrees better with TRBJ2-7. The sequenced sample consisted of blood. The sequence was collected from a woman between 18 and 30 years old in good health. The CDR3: CASSAVVEQYF. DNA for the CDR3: TGTGCCAGCAGTGCCGTAGTCGAGCAGTACTTC.